This entry features one TCR beta chain sequence. Its antigen is still unknown. The record has no base qualities; no much larger clone is one base away. This sample was taken from a study of OX40 agonist ivuxolimab in advanced cancers. Regarding the complete study: Ivuxolimab, which targeted the costimulatory receptor OX40 (CD134), was an agonistic, fully human IgG2 monoclonal antibody. Partial responses were achieved by three dose-escalation patients, of whom one had hepatocellular carcinoma and two had cutaneous melanoma. Prior anti-PD-1, anti-PD-L1 or anti-CTLA-4 therapy was permitted, and checkpoint inhibitors had been received by less than 45% of dose-escalation patients. In the dose-escalation cohort, 75% to 85% of patients were male, and the mean age was roughly 56 years with a range of roughly 23 to 79. The paper reports the monotherapy dose-escalation portion (N of about 56 patients) of the phase I ivuxolimab trial. Of the 50 to 55 patients in dose escalation, about 19 had hepatocellular carcinoma, roughly 15 had melanoma, 9 had renal cell carcinoma and 9 had head and neck cancer. The point of sequencing TCRbeta in the periphery was to test whether ivuxolimab changed TCR sequence diversity and drove clonal T-cell expansion. Intravenous ivuxolimab was administered to patients every 2 weeks at six dose levels: 0.01, 0.1, 0.3, 1.5, 3 and 10 mg/kg. What the research found in general, with its limitations: Which antigens the clonally expanded peripheral T cells were specific for was not determined. At doses of 0.1 to 3.0 mg/kg, clonal expansion of both CD4+ and CD8+ T cells in blood was seen between baseline and week 6. After ivuxolimab, more expanded clones were found on average in CD8+ T cells than in CD4+ T cells. Low levels of normalized T-cell clonal expansion were also seen in some patients who did not respond. In partial responders in the 0.1-3.0 mg/kg groups, normalized peripheral clonal expansion was found to be among the lowest, especially among CD8+ T cells.

For this chain, trimming is 1 base at the V end and 7 bases at the J end, and the number of junction bases without a gene match is 2. The CDR3 goes from the cysteine to the phenylalanine over 13 residues. Just the 39-base CDR3 DNA is kept, in frame starting at base 1. Per the germline V gene, LGHNA is the CDR1 and YNFKEQ is the CDR2. To sequence the TCRbeta CDR3 region, genomic DNA was isolated from the sorted cells. The immunoSEQ Assay was used to sequence the TCRbeta CDR3 regions. What TCRdb holds here is the immuneACCESS table cut down to in-frame rearrangements. Part of the clones is not present; checked against another copy, under half of the missing clones reflect an unresolved V gene, and the others are unexplained. Recorded for this sample are around 90,000 clones; roughly 92% of them occurred a single time. Clones ranked in the top ten supply 0.95% to 1.3% of the sample. Patients with autoimmune disease history or receiving systemic immunosuppression were excluded from the trial. Peripheral blood for TCR sequencing was collected from all dose cohorts at baseline, on cycle 4 day 1, and on cycle 7 day 1. Samples were obtained from an open-label, multicenter, first-in-human phase I dose-escalation trial of ivuxolimab. Adults with locally advanced or metastatic melanoma, renal cell carcinoma, hepatocellular carcinoma or head and neck squamous cell carcinoma were enrolled in the trial. Before TCR sequencing, CD4+ and CD8+ T cells were separately sorted from peripheral blood.

The sequences come from CD4+ or CD8+ T cells sorted from blood, collected in a trial of the OX40 agonist ivuxolimab. The sequence is built from TRBV4-2 and TRBJ1-2; 8 central bases correspond to TRBD1. This clonotype was obtained from an adult with an advanced solid tumor such as melanoma, head and neck, liver or kidney cancer. CDR3 region: CASSQGTGFGYTF. The sequenced DNA is TGTGCCAGCAGCCAAGGGACAGGGTTTGGCTACACCTTC.